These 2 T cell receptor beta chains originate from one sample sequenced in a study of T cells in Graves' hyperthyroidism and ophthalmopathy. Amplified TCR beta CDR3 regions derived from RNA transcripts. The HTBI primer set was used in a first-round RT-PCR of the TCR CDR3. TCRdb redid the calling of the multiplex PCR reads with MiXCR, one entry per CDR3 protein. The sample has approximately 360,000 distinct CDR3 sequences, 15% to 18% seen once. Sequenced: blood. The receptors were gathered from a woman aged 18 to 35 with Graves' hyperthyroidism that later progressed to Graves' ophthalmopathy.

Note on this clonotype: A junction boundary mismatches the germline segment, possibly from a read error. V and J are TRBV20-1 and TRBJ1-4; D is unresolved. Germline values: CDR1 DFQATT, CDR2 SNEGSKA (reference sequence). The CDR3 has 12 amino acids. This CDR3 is CSARGTNEKLFF. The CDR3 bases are TGCAGTGCGAGAGGAACTAATGAAAAACTGTTTTTT.

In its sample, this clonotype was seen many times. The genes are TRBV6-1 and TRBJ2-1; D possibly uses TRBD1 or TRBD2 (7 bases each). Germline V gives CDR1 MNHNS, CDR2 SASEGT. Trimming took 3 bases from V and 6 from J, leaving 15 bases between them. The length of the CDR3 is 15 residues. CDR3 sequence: CASSEEGAGANEQFF. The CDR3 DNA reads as TGTGCCAGCAGTGAGGAGGGGGCGGGAGCCAATGAGCAGTTCTTC.